The 11 T cell receptor beta chains below were found in one sample sequenced in a study of CD8+ T cells in alopecia areata. Treatment given: oral pan-JAK inhibitor, 5-10 mg twice daily. Isolated RNA was reverse transcribed into cDNA used as the sequencing template. Repertoires were generated with immunoSEQ multiplex PCR, while TCRdb's copy carries only in-frame clones and drops some. The data show approximately 210,000 clones, about 65% seen once. The sample was CD4+ T cells sorted from blood, taken between weeks 47 and 50, from a patient treated with tofacitinib. The receptors stem from a human donor with alopecia areata.

V and J are TRBV30 and TRBJ1-2; a weak D match, TRBD1 (5 bases). The length of the CDR3 is 14 residues. Between the trimmed V and J ends, which lost 1 base and 5 bases, there was a span of 14 bases. The germline V gene has CDR1 GTSNPN and CDR2 SVGIG (reference sequence). CDR3 in DNA: TGTGCCTGGAGTGGCCGGGGGTTGGAATATGGCTACACCTTC. It is translated as CAWSGRGLEYGYTF.

The rearrangement joins TRBV7-9 to TRBJ2-3; D possibly corresponds to TRBD2 (7 bases). CDR1 SEHNR and CDR2 FQNEAQ come from the germline V gene (reference sequence). The CDR3 extends over 15 amino acids. The V end was cut by 2 bases, the J end by 4 bases, with 13 bases between. The CDR3 sequence is CASSLSGGLSDTQYF. DNA of the CDR3: TGTGCCAGCAGCTTATCGGGGGGCCTTTCAGATACGCAGTATTTT.

A few counts support this clone. The V and J genes are TRBV9 and TRBJ2-4, with D possibly matching TRBD1 (6 bases). The germline gives CDR1 SGDLS, CDR2 YYNGEE. V dropped 3 bases and J dropped 3 bases, with 16 bases sitting between them. The CDR3 consists of 16 residues. As DNA, the CDR3 is TGTGCCAGCAGCGGCCCCTACAGAGGGGGCAAAAACATTCAGTACTTC. This translates into CASSGPYRGGKNIQYF.

The gene calls are TRBV29-1 and TRBJ1-2; the D gene is possibly TRBD1 (6 bases). V shed 4 bases and J shed 4 bases, with 13 bases lying between them. The V gene's germline CDR1 is SQVTM and CDR2 ANQGSEA. The CDR3 totals 13 residues. In nucleotides, the CDR3 is TGCAGCGTTGGGGCAGGGGATGGCTATGGCTACACCTTC. Translating it yields CSVGAGDGYGYTF. The full variable domain, rest sourced from reference TRBV29-1 and TRBJ1-2, is SAVISQKPSRDICQRGTSLTIQCQVDSQVTMMFWYRQQPGQSLTLIATANQGSEATYESGFVIDKFPISRPNLTFSTLTVSNMSPEDSSIYLCSVGAGDGYGYTFGSGTRLTVV.

V and J are TRBV7-6 and TRBJ2-5; the D is unclear. The CDR3 spans 12 residues. The germline V and J ends were trimmed by 6 bases and 3 bases, with 8 bases remaining between them. Germline V gene data show CDR1 as SGHVS and CDR2 as FNYEAQ. The CDR3 loop is CASSRPKETQYF. CDR3 DNA sequence: TGTGCCAGCAGTCGCCCAAAAGAGACCCAGTACTTC.

V gene TRBV6-1 combines with J gene TRBJ2-5; possible D gene TRBD2, 5 bases. This CDR3 spans 13 amino acids. V lost 6 bases, J lost 5 bases, and 13 bases lay in between. Looked up from germline, CDR1 is MNHNS and CDR2 is SASEGT. CDR3 bases: TGTGCCAGCAGATCCCCGTCGGGGGAGACCCAGTACTTC. Protein: CASRSPSGETQYF.

In this sample, this clone turned up a few times. The CDR3 loop is CSSQTGGEGTEAFF. CDR3 sequence (DNA): TGCAGCTCGCAAACAGGGGGCGAAGGCACTGAAGCTTTCTTT. The chain couples TRBV29-1 to TRBJ1-1, with 9 bases lining up with TRBD1. With V trimmed by 8 bases and J by 4 bases, 11 bases remained unmatched. Per germline, CDR1 SQVTM and CDR2 ANQGSEA. The CDR3 totals 14 residues.

For the CDR3, the DNA is TGTGCCAGCAGCTTCGGGGGGTACCAAGAGACCCAGTACTTC. It specifies CASSFGGYQETQYF. The rearrangement links TRBV7-6 to TRBJ2-5; 7 positions agree with TRBD2. There are 14 residues in the CDR3. V dropped 3 bases and J dropped 0; count of bases not matched to a gene: 1. CDR1 and CDR2 (germline): SGHVS, FNYEAQ.

The CDR3 loop is CSVGLRGPLRIEQFF. For the CDR3, the DNA is TGCAGCGTTGGGTTAAGGGGCCCGCTTCGTATTGAGCAGTTCTTC. The chain carries TRBV29-1 and TRBJ2-1; perhaps TRBD1 as D (5 bases). Trimming took off 4 bases at V and 9 bases at J, with 22 bases between the two ends. Per the germline V gene, CDR1 is SQVTM and CDR2 is ANQGSEA. This CDR3 region has 15 residues.

This chain connects TRBV25-1 to TRBJ2-3; weak D call: TRBD2 (5 bases). V lost 6 bases to trimming and J lost 0 bases, with 13 bases between them. The CDR3 is 15 amino acids. Germline V lookup: CDR1 MGHDK, CDR2 SYGVNS. The DNA for the CDR3 is TGTGCCAGCAGCCGAGCGGTGGCTAGCACAGATACGCAGTATTTT. Translation gives CASSRAVASTDTQYF.

The rearrangement links TRBV4-1 to TRBJ1-1; the D gene is possibly TRBD1 (6 bases). The V and J ends lost 0 bases and 10 bases respectively, with 24 bases between them. Germline V CDR1 and CDR2: MGHRA, YSYEKL. The CDR3 covers 17 residues. As DNA, the CDR3 is TGCGCCAGCAGCCAAGAGAGGGGGGCAGGACAAGAGGATTTAGCTTTCTTT. Amino acids: CASSQERGAGQEDLAFF.